This TCR beta chain comes out of a study of T cells after yellow fever vaccination. Study-level background: SMART-Seq v4 Ultra Low Input prepared the low-cell-number fractions. Overall study findings and caveats: Detected again after the booster were most primary-vaccination clones, at about 96% CD4 and approximately 87% CD8.

There are many counts of this clonotype. Its cognate antigen is unknown. One entry per CDR3 protein, called by TCRdb with MiXCR from the 5' RACE reads. The sample records about 210,000 distinct CDR3 sequences, around 3.1% being singletons. The CDR3 is 15 residues long. The V end was cut by 5 bases, the J end by 2 bases, with 17 bases between. From germline, CDR1 is DFQATT and CDR2 SNEGSKA (reference sequence). The sequence was obtained from a man younger than 35 who received the YFV17D yellow fever vaccine. J is TRBJ2-3 and V is TRBV20-1, with D possibly being TRBD1 or TRBD2 (7 bases each). The source was CD4+ T cells sorted from PBMCs, collected 10 days after the yellow fever booster vaccination. CDR3 nucleotide sequence: TGCAGTGCTCCAGGGGGGGCTTACATCACAGATACGCAGTATTTT. It translates to CSAPGGAYITDTQYF.